The T cell receptor (beta chain) described here comes from a study of identifying expanded T cells in peripheral blood. Sequencing was performed with immunoSEQ multiplex PCR; in TCRdb, only in-frame clones are kept and a portion is missing. The table records roughly 63,000 clones, approximately 82% of them present only once. This CDR3 is 15 amino acids long. V dropped 0 bases and J dropped 4 bases, with 13 bases sitting between them. Germline CDR1 is SGHRS and CDR2 is YFSETQ. The chain recombines TRBV5-1 with TRBJ1-1; D gene ambiguous. This sequence originates from a person between 18 and 75 years old in good health. Sequencing input: blood. The CDR3, as DNA: TGCGCCAGCAGCTTGGTCCCCGGGTCTGGCACTGAAGCTTTCTTT. As protein: CASSLVPGSGTEAFF.